These 7 T cell receptor beta chains were sequenced from one sample in a study. TCRdb independently ran MiXCR on the 5' RACE reads; one entry per CDR3 protein. The table shows about 60,000 distinct CDR3 sequences, with nearly 30% occurring only once. Sequencing used tumor-infiltrating naive CD4+ T cells sorted from the breast tumor. Subset of the sample: naive CD4+ T cells, CD4+CD45RA+CD25-. The receptors were sampled from a female donor with breast cancer.

V is TRBV3-1 and J is TRBJ2-1; TRBD2 matches 12 bases. Per the germline V gene, CDR1 is LGHDT and CDR2 is YNNKEL (reference sequence). This CDR3 has 17 residues. V lost 4 bases to trimming and J lost 4 bases; unmatched junction nucleotides: 8. This chain's CDR3 is CASSRPTSGGVYNEQFF. As DNA, the CDR3 is TGTGCCAGCAGCCGACCGACTAGCGGGGGAGTTTACAATGAGCAGTTCTTC.

V is TRBV2 and J is TRBJ2-6, with D perhaps being TRBD1 or TRBD2 (7 bases each). This CDR3 has 15 residues. V lost 5 bases and J lost 8, with 16 bases in between. Germline V gives CDR1 SNHLY, CDR2 FYNNEI. DNA of the CDR3: TGTGCCAGCAGTCCCAGGGGGGGAGCCTCCAACGTCCTGACTTTC. Amino acids: CASSPRGGASNVLTF. Together with reference TRBV2 and TRBJ2-6, the CDR3 gives the full variable domain: EPEVTQTPSHQVTQMGQEVILRCVPISNHLYFYWYRQILGQKVEFLVSFYNNEISEKSEIFDDQFSVERPDGSNFTLKIRSTKLEDSAMYFCASSPRGGASNVLTFGAGSRLTVL.

V and J are TRBV18 and TRBJ1-1; tentative D call: TRBD1 (5 bases). The CDR3 extends over 14 amino acids. Germline V lookup: CDR1 KGHSH, CDR2 LQKENI. The V and J ends lost 0 bases and 3 bases respectively, with 8 bases between them. CDR3 in DNA: TGTGCCAGCTCACCACCGGGGGGATACACTGAAGCTTTCTTT. This translates into CASSPPGGYTEAFF. Based on the CDR3 plus reference TRBV18 and TRBJ1-1, the full variable domain is NAGVMQNPRHLVRRRGQEARLRCSPMKGHSHVYWYRQLPEEGLKFMVYLQKENIIDESGMPKERFSAEFPKEGPSILRIQQVVRGDSAAYFCASSPPGGYTEAFFGQGTRLTVV.

This clonotype was counted ten times or more. V usage is TRBV12-3 or TRBV12-4 and J usage is TRBJ2-2; D remains ambiguous. Trimming cost V 0 bases and J 5 bases, with 4 bases left between them. The CDR3 has 13 residues. The CDR3 bases are TGTGCCAGCAGTTTAGCCCGGACCGGGGAGCTGTTTTTT. Translation: CASSLARTGELFF.

The chain employs TRBV5-1 and TRBJ1-1; D gene unclear. This CDR3 comprises 13 residues. CDR1 is SGHRS and CDR2 is YFSETQ in the germline V gene. Between the trimmed V and J ends, which lost 3 bases and 3 bases, there was a span of 9 bases. The DNA of the CDR3 is TGCGCCAGCAGCTCCCAGTGGGACACTGAAGCTTTCTTT. It yields the protein CASSSQWDTEAFF.

This chain joins TRBV5-4 and TRBJ2-5, with 14 bases lining up with TRBD2. Unmatched junction bases numbered 7, after V lost 0 bases and J lost 3 bases. The CDR3 consists of 18 residues. CDR1 is SGHNT and CDR2 is YYREEE in the germline V gene (reference sequence). The CDR3, as DNA: TGTGCCAGCAGCTTGGCCCTTCGACTAGCGGGAGGGGAAGAGACCCAGTACTTC. Protein: CASSLALRLAGGEETQYF.

This clonotype occurred many times. The gene calls are TRBV20-1 and TRBJ1-1; no definite D call. Trimming shortened V by 6 bases and J by 0 bases, and 11 bases separated the two germline ends. Looked up from germline, CDR1 is DFQATT and CDR2 is SNEGSKA (reference sequence). This CDR3 region has 13 residues. CDR3 DNA sequence: TGCAGTGCCCCCCAACAGCTGAACACTGAAGCTTTCTTT. This encodes CSAPQQLNTEAFF.